This TCR beta chain was profiled in a study of spatial heterogeneity in lung cancer. Study in general: Detected beta-chain sequences consistently exceeded alpha-chain sequences. Each distinct TCR and UMI combination averaged more than ten appearances in raw reads. Whole-study results and caveats: Ubiquitous expanded tumor TCRs showed up in blood more at resection than follow-up.

All TCR cDNA molecules were individually tagged with a unique molecular identifier. TCRdb re-derived calls from the 5' RACE reads in MiXCR, one entry per CDR3 protein. The sample lists tens of thousands of distinct CDR3 sequences, approximately 10% occurring once. The ends were cut back, 0 bases at V and 5 bases at J, with 6 bases in the middle. The germline CDR1 and CDR2 sequences are MNHEY and SVGAGI. The CDR3 sequence is 13 residues long. Regarding time point: sample taken at primary tumor resection. Researchers sequenced whole RNA taken from tumor, nontumor lung or frozen PBMC without sorting. A few counts support this clonotype. Its antigen is undetermined.

The rearrangement links TRBV6-5 to TRBJ2-3, with D uncertain. This receptor was obtained from a female donor with early-stage non-small cell lung cancer. Sequenced material: PBMCs, taken at surgery. CDR3 nucleotides: TGTGCCAGCAGTTACTCAGAGTTAGATACGCAGTATTTT. It specifies CASSYSELDTQYF.